In its sample, the clone carrying this T cell receptor (beta chain) was seen many times. This sample was included in a study of liver allograft versus peripheral blood T cells. Overall study context: What was compared were the T cell receptor repertoires in transplanted livers and those in the peripheral blood of recipients.

J gave up 3 bases and V 5 bases, and 3 bases lay outside the gene matches. CDR1 and CDR2 from the germline V gene are LNHDA and SQIVND (reference sequence). This CDR3 spans 15 amino acids. One entry per CDR3 protein, called by TCRdb with MiXCR from the reads. Here the sample spans approximately 13,000 distinct CDR3 sequences, around 20% being singletons. The J gene is TRBJ2-1, the V gene TRBV19, with 11 nucleotides matching TRBD1. This clonotype was obtained from a human patient who had a liver transplant. Some T cells may originate from the graft donor. CDR3 protein: CASSVGTGGYNEQFF. CDR3 DNA: TGTGCCAGTAGTGTTGGGACAGGGGGCTACAATGAGCAGTTCTTC.